Listed below are T cell receptor beta chains from one sample, sequenced in a study of blood T cells in healthy people across ages. Each CDR3 protein gets one entry after TCRdb re-called the 5' RACE reads with MiXCR. The table has over 1,500,000 distinct CDR3 sequences, about two fifths seen once; the top ten hold 23%. Input material: blood. The receptor source for this set is a human donor in good health. The CDR3 runs from the conserved cysteine through the conserved F or W.

TRBJ1-1 TRBV7-3 CASSTTGLDTEAFF
TRBJ2-1 TRBV20-1 CSARKTSGGPSSYNEQFF
TRBJ2-3 TRBV11-2 CASSSGLAGAADTQYF
TRBJ2-3 TRBV5-1 CASSLNEARLEDTQYF
TRBJ2-3 TRBV7-3 CASSLKDTGGFSADTQYF
TRBJ1-5 TRBV6-2/TRBV6-3 CASSYSPSRDGNQPQHF
TRBJ1-4 TRBV4-1 CASSQDGRPSNEKLFF
TRBJ1-4 TRBV12-3/TRBV12-4 CASRMSGVEKLFF
TRBJ1-2 TRBV5-1 CASSSLASQSYGYTF
TRBJ1-5 TRBV15 CATSRDRGVSNQPQHF
TRBJ2-3 TRBV7-9 CASSPKTGESTDTQYF
TRBJ2-7 TRBV6-2/TRBV6-3 CASITSGGFYEQYF
TRBJ2-1 TRBV4-1 CASSHTGTSNEQFF
TRBJ1-1 TRBV29-1 CSVEETGNTEAFF
TRBJ2-3 TRBV5-1 CASSTRLAGIEADTQYF
TRBJ1-4 TRBV5-1 CASRPGTGDQLFF
TRBJ1-1 TRBV4-3 CASSRGTLVVNTEAFF
. TRBV11-3 CASSLRVGGLQETQYF
TRBJ2-7 TRBV4-3 CASSQDHGFPYEQYF
TRBJ1-6 TRBV20-1 CSARSDREDSPLHF
TRBJ2-6 TRBV20-1 CSASRGPRPAGANVLTF
TRBJ2-1 TRBV7-2 CASSPREWDEQFF
TRBJ2-2 TRBV7-9 CASSPIQGSVGELFF
TRBJ1-5 TRBV12-3/TRBV12-4 CASSFGQATPYSQPQHF
TRBJ2-7 TRBV20-1 CSASYRGGSDEQYF
TRBJ2-1 TRBV12-3/TRBV12-4 CASSLPGALYNEQFF
TRBJ2-3 TRBV4-3 CASSQDRGRTDTQYF
TRBJ1-5 TRBV28 CASTRPRATRGNQPQHF
TRBJ1-3 TRBV7-3 CASSRNSGSGNTIYF
TRBJ2-1 TRBV7-9 CASSLAWLNEQFF
TRBJ1-5 TRBV15 CATSKDRGSSQPQHF
TRBJ2-1 TRBV7-9 CASSLRTTGFEQFF
TRBJ2-6 TRBV5-1 CASSPTRGDVSGANVLTF
TRBJ1-1 TRBV7-3 CASSPSGGFGTEAFF
TRBJ2-2 TRBV20-1 CSARVSNANTGELFF
TRBJ2-1 TRBV6-2/TRBV6-3 CASSPDRGYNEQFF
TRBJ2-3 TRBV12-5 CASGLVLAGSTDTQYF
TRBJ2-7 TRBV7-2 CASSSQRGRYEQYF
TRBJ2-6 TRBV15 CATSRGQGSGANVLTF
TRBJ1-2 TRBV7-8 CASSLTTIYGYTF
TRBJ2-1 TRBV7-2 CASSRAGPNEQFF
TRBJ1-1 TRBV9 CASSAWGAGVNTEAFF
TRBJ1-4 TRBV10-3 CAISREFATNEKLFF
TRBJ2-3 TRBV5-1 CASSLEVRGHADTQYF
. TRBV12-3/TRBV12-4 CASRWGAYEQYF
TRBJ2-3 TRBV28 CASRGTTATDTQYF
TRBJ1-2 TRBV9 CASSVGLLSNHGYTF
TRBJ2-1 TRBV7-3 CASSLTPEANEQFF
TRBJ2-3 TRBV29-1 CSVDPPMGTDTQYF
TRBJ1-6 TRBV7-2 CASSYLDSPLHF
TRBJ2-1 TRBV4-3 CASSQDPPFGDILYNEQFF
TRBJ2-3 TRBV20-1 CSARVLVSTDTQYF